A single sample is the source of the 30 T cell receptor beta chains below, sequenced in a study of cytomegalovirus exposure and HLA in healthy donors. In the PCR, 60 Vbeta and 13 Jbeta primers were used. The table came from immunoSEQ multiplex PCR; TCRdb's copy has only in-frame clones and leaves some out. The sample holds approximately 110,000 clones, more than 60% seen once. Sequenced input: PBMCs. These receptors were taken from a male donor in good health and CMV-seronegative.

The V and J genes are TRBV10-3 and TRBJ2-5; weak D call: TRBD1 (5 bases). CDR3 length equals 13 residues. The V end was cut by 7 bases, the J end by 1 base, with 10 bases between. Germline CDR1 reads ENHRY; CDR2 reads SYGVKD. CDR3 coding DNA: TGTGCCATCACTCAGGGAATCCAAGAGACCCAGTACTTC. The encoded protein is CAITQGIQETQYF.

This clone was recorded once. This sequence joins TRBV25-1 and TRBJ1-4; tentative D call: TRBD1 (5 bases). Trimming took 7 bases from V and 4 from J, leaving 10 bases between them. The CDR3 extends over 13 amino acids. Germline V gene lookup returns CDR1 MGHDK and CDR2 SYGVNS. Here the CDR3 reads CASTQGRNEKLFF. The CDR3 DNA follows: TGTGCCAGCACCCAGGGTCGTAATGAAAAACTGTTTTTT.

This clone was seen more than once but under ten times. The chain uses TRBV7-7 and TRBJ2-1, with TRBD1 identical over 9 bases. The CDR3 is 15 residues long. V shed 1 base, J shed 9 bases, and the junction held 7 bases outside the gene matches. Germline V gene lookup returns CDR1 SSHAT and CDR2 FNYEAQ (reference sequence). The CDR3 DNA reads TGTGCCAGCAGCTTAGGGACAGGGGACGTGGGTGAGCAGTTCTTC. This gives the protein CASSLGTGDVGEQFF.

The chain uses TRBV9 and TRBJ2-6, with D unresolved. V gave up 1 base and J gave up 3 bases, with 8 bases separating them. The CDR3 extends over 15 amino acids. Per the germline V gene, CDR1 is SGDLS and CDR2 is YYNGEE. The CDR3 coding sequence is TGTGCCAGCAGCGTATACCGGAGTGGGGCCAACGTCCTGACTTTC. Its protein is CASSVYRSGANVLTF.

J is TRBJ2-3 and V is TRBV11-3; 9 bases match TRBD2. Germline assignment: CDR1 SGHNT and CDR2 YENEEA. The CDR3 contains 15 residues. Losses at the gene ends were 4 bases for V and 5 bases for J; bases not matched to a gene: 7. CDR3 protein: CASSSTREGLDTQYF. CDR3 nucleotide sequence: TGTGCCAGCAGCTCAACGCGGGAGGGCCTAGATACGCAGTATTTT.

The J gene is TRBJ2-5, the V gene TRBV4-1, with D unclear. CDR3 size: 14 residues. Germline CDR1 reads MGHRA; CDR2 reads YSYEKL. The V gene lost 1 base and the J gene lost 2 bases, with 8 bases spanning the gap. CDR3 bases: TGCGCCAGCAGCCAAGTCGGCGGACAAGAGACCCAGTACTTC. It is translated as CASSQVGGQETQYF.

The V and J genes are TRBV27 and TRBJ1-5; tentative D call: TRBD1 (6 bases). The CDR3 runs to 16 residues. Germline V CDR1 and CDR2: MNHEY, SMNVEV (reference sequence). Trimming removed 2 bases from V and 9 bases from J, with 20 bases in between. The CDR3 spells CASSLTGGSVSRPQHF. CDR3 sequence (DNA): TGTGCCAGCAGTTTAACGGGGGGCTCCGTATCAAGGCCCCAGCATTTT.

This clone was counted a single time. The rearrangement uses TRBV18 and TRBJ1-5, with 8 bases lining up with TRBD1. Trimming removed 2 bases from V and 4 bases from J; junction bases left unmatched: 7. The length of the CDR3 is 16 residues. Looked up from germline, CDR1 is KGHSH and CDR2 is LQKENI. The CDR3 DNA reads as TGTGCCAGCTCACCAGGGCAGGGGGCGCGAAATCAGCCCCAGCATTTT. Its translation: CASSPGQGARNQPQHF.

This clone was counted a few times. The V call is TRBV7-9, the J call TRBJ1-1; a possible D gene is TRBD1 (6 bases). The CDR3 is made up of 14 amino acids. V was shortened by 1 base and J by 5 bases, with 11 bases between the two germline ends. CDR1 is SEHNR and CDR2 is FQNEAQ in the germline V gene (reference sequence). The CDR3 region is CASSLGQGWTEAFF. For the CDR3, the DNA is TGTGCCAGCAGCTTAGGCCAGGGGTGGACTGAAGCTTTCTTT. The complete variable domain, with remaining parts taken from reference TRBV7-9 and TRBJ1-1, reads DTGVSQNPRHKITKRGQNVTFRCDPISEHNRLYWYRQTLGQGPEFLTYFQNEAQLEKSRLLSDRFSAERPKGSFSTLEIQRTEQGDSAMYLCASSLGQGWTEAFFGQGTRLTVV.

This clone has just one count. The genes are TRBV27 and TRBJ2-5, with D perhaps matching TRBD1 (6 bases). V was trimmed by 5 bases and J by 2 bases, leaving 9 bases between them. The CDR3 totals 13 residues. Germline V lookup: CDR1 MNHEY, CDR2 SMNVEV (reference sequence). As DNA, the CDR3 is TGTGCCAGCAGTCTTCAGGGGCAAGAGACCCAGTACTTC. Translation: CASSLQGQETQYF.

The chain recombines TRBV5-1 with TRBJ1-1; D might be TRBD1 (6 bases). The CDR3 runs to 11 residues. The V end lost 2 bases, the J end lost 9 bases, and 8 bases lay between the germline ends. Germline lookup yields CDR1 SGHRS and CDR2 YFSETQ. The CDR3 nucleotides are TGCGCCAGCAGCTTCCGGGACAAAGCTTTCTTT. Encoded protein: CASSFRDKAFF.

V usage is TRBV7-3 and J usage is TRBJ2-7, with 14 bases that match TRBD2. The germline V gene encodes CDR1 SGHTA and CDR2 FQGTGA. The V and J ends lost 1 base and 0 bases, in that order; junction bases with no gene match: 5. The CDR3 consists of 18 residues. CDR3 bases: TGTGCCAGCAGCTTAAGAAGACTAGCGGGAGGGTCCTCCTACGAGCAGTACTTC. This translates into CASSLRRLAGGSSYEQYF.

CDR3 in amino acids: CASSPLGRGQGKNIQYF. DNA of the CDR3: TGTGCCAGCTCACCACTGGGCAGGGGGCAGGGCAAAAACATTCAGTACTTC. V and J are TRBV18 and TRBJ2-4, with TRBD1 matching 8 bases. The CDR3 spans 17 residues. V lost 1 base to trimming and J lost 3 bases; unmatched junction nucleotides: 8. Germline-derived CDR1 and CDR2 are KGHSH and LQKENI.

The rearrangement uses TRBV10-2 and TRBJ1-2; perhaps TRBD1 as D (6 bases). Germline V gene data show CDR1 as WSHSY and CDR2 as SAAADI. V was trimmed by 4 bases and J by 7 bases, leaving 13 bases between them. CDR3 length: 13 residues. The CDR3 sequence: CASSVGGGGGYTF. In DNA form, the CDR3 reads TGCGCCAGCAGTGTGGGAGGGGGGGGTGGCTACACCTTC.

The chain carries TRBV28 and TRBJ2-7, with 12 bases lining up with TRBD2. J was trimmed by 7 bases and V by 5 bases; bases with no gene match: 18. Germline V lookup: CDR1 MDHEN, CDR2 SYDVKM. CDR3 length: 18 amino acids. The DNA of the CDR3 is TGTGCCAGCAGTCGGACTAGCGGGATACCACCAAAGGCGGGGGAGCAGTACTTC. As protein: CASSRTSGIPPKAGEQYF.

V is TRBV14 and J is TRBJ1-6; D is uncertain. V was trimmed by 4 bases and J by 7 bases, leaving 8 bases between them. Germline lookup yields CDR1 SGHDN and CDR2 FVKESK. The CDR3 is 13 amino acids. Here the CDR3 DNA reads TGTGCCAGCAGCCGATCGGAGAATTCACCCCTCCACTTT. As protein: CASSRSENSPLHF.

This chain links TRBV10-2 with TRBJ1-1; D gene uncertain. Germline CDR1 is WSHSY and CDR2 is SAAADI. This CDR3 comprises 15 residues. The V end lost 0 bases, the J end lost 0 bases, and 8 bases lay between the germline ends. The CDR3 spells CASSESGPLNTEAFF. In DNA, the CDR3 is TGCGCCAGCAGTGAGTCGGGCCCCCTGAACACTGAAGCTTTCTTT.

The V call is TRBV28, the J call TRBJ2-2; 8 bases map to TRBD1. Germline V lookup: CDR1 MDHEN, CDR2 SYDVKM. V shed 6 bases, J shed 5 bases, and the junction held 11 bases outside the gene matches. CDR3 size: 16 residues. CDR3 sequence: CASRAPGTGGTGELFF. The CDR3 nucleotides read TGTGCCAGCAGAGCCCCCGGGACAGGAGGAACCGGGGAGCTGTTTTTT.

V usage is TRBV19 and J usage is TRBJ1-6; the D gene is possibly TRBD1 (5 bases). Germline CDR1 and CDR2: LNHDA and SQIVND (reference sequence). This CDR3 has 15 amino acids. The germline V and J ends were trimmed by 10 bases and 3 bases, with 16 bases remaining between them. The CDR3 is CATGRSGLYNSPLHF. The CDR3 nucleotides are TGTGCCACGGGGAGGTCGGGGCTCTATAATTCACCCCTCCACTTT.

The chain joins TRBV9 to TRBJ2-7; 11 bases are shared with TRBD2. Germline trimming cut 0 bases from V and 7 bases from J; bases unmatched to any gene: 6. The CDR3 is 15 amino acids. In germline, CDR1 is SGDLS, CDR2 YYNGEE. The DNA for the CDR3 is TGTGCCAGCAGCGTAGATGTTAGCGGGAGGGTTGAGCAGTACTTC. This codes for CASSVDVSGRVEQYF.

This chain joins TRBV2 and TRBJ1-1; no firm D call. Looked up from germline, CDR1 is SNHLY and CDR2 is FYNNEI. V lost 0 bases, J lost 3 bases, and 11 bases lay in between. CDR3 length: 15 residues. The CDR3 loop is CASSEAGRGYTEAFF. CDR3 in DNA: TGTGCCAGCAGTGAAGCGGGCCGGGGTTACACTGAAGCTTTCTTT.

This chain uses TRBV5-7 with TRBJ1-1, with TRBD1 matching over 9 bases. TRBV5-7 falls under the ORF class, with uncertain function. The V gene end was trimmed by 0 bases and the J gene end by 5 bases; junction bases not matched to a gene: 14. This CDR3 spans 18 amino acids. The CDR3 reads CASSLACVRTGAGTEAFF. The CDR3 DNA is TGTGCCAGCAGCTTGGCCTGTGTGAGGACAGGGGCCGGTACTGAAGCTTTCTTT.

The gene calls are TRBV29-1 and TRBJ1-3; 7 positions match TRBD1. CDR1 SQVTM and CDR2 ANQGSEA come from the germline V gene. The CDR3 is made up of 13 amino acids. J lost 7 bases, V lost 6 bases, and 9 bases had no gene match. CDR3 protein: CSVAKIQGNTIYF. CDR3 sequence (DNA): TGCAGCGTCGCAAAAATACAGGGGAACACCATATATTTT.

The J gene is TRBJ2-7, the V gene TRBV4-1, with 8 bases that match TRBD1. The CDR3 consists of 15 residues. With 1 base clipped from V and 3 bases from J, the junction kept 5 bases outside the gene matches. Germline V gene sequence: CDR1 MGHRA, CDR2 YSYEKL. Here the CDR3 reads CASSQAGQGFYEQYF. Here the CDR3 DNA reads TGCGCCAGCAGCCAAGCCGGACAGGGATTCTACGAGCAGTACTTC.

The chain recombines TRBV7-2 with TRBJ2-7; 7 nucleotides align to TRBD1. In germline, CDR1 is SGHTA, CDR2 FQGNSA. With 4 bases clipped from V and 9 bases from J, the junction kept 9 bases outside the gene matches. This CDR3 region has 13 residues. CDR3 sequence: CASSSAAGDRQYF. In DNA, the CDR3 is TGTGCCAGCAGCTCAGCGGCAGGGGACAGGCAGTACTTC.

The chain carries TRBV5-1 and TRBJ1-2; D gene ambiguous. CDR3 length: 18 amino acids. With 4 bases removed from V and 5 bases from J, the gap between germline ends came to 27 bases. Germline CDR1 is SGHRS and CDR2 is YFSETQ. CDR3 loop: CASSLTAPSATSRYGYTF. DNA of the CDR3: TGCGCCAGCAGCCTCACAGCTCCCTCGGCCACCAGCAGATATGGCTACACCTTC.

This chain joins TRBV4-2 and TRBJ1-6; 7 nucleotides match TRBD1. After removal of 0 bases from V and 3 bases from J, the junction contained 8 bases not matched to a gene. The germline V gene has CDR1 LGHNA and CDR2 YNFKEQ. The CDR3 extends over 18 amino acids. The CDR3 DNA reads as TGTGCCAGCAGCCAAGATCCGGAGGGGGCGCGCTATAATTCACCCCTCCACTTT. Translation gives CASSQDPEGARYNSPLHF.

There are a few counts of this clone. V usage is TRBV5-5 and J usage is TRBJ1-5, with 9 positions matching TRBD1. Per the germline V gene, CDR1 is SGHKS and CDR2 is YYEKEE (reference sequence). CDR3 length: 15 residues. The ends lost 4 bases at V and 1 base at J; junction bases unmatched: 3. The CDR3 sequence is CASSPGTGSNQPQHF. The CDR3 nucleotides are TGTGCCAGCAGCCCCGGGACAGGGAGCAATCAGCCCCAGCATTTT.

CDR3 sequence reads: CASSFAWERYEQYF. Written as DNA, the CDR3 is TGTGCCAGCAGCTTCGCCTGGGAGCGGTACGAGCAGTACTTC. The J gene is TRBJ2-7, the V gene TRBV7-2; possible D gene TRBD2, 5 bases. The V end was cut by 3 bases, the J end by 4 bases, with 13 bases between. Germline V gives CDR1 SGHTA, CDR2 FQGNSA. This CDR3 contains 14 residues.

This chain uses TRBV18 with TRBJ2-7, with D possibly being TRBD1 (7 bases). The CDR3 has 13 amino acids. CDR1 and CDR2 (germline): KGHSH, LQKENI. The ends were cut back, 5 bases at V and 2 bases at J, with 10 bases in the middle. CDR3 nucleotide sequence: TGTGCCAGCTCAGCGGGACAGACCTACGAGCAGTACTTC. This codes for CASSAGQTYEQYF. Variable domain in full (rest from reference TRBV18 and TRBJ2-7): NAGVMQNPRHLVRRRGQEARLRCSPMKGHSHVYWYRQLPEEGLKFMVYLQKENIIDESGMPKERFSAEFPKEGPSILRIQQVVRGDSAAYFCASSAGQTYEQYFGPGTRLTVT.